This passage covers 9 T cell receptor beta chains from one sample sequenced in a study of T cells in Graves' hyperthyroidism and ophthalmopathy. Template material for amplifying TCR beta CDR3 regions consisted of RNA transcripts. Researchers ran a first-round RT-PCR on the TCR CDR3 using the HTBI primer set. TCRdb re-called the multiplex PCR reads through MiXCR, storing one row per CDR3 protein. The data show nearly 750,000 distinct CDR3 sequences, 30% to 40% seen once. Sequenced material: blood. The receptor set was obtained from a woman aged 40 to 50 with Graves' hyperthyroidism.

This clonotype has just a few counts. The V call is TRBV2, the J call TRBJ2-7; D gene unclear. The CDR3 spans 11 residues. Trimming took off 6 bases at V and 7 bases at J, with 10 bases between the two ends. Germline CDR1 is SNHLY and CDR2 is FYNNEI. For the CDR3, the DNA is TGTGCCAGCAGGCAGGAAGGGGAGCAGTACTTC. Translated, it gives CASRQEGEQYF. The variable domain in full, with the rest retrieved from reference TRBV2 and TRBJ2-7, is EPEVTQTPSHQVTQMGQEVILRCVPISNHLYFYWYRQILGQKVEFLVSFYNNEISEKSEIFDDQFSVERPDGSNFTLKIRSTKLEDSAMYFCASRQEGEQYFGPGTRLTVT.

The chain joins TRBV20-1 to TRBJ2-5; 10 bases agree with TRBD2. The V gene's germline CDR1 is DFQATT and CDR2 SNEGSKA (reference sequence). The CDR3 sequence is 15 residues long. V gave up 6 bases and J gave up 5 bases; unmatched junction bases: 12. The CDR3 loop is CSAIGPAGGPETQYF. CDR3 coding DNA: TGCAGTGCCATCGGGCCAGCGGGGGGGCCCGAGACCCAGTACTTC.

The chain is built from TRBV20-1 and TRBJ2-3; D possibly matches TRBD1 or TRBD2 (6 bases each). Trimming stripped 4 bases from V and 5 bases from J, with 13 bases between. The CDR3 consists of 13 residues. From germline, CDR1 is DFQATT and CDR2 SNEGSKA (reference sequence). The CDR3 nucleotides are TGCAGTGCTACTACGGGGGCTAAAGATACGCAGTATTTT. It is translated as CSATTGAKDTQYF.

There are many counts of this clonotype. V gene TRBV9 combines with J gene TRBJ2-6; the D gene could be TRBD1 or TRBD2 (5 bases each). Trimming took 2 bases from V and 4 from J, leaving 16 bases between them. CDR1 and CDR2 (germline): SGDLS, YYNGEE. This CDR3 spans 17 amino acids. The CDR3 region is CASSVGTDVEGANVLTF. Written as DNA, the CDR3 is TGTGCCAGCAGCGTTGGGACGGACGTGGAGGGGGCCAACGTCCTGACTTTC.

The chain recombines TRBV29-1 with TRBJ1-1, with D maybe TRBD1 (5 bases). The V and J ends lost 3 bases and 5 bases respectively, with 7 bases between them. Per germline, CDR1 SQVTM and CDR2 ANQGSEA. CDR3 size: 11 residues. The CDR3 sequence is CSVDGGTEAFF. The CDR3 coding sequence is TGCAGCGTTGACGGGGGGACTGAAGCTTTCTTT.

The rearrangement links TRBV7-2 to TRBJ2-5, with 8 positions matching TRBD2. The CDR3 loop spans 15 amino acids. V lost 5 bases to trimming and J lost 5 bases; unmatched junction nucleotides: 10. In germline, CDR1 is SGHTA, CDR2 FQGNSA. CDR3 sequence: CASSLTWTSTETQYF. In DNA, the CDR3 is TGTGCCAGCAGCCTTACGTGGACTAGCACGGAGACCCAGTACTTC.

At least ten counts were recorded for this clonotype. The V gene is TRBV5-6, the J gene TRBJ2-5; the D is unclear. Germline V lookup: CDR1 SGHDT, CDR2 YYEEEE. The germline V and J ends were trimmed by 2 bases and 2 bases, with 10 bases remaining between them. This CDR3 is built from 14 residues. CDR3 DNA sequence: TGTGCCAGCAGCTTCCAGCACCTACAAGAGACCCAGTACTTC. Protein product: CASSFQHLQETQYF.

About this clonotype itself: This may be a read error, as it is one base from a much larger clone. The J gene is TRBJ1-6, the V gene TRBV2; TRBD1 is a possible D gene (5 bases). Trimming removed 3 bases from V and 9 bases from J, with 15 bases in between. Germline V CDR1 and CDR2: SNHLY, FYNNEI. The CDR3 is 15 amino acids. Here the CDR3 reads CASSDQGRGGSPLHF. In nucleotides, the CDR3 is TGTGCCAGCAGTGATCAGGGTAGGGGAGGTTCACCCCTCCACTTT.

V is TRBV29-1 and J is TRBJ1-1, with D hard to call. V lost 3 bases and J lost 3, with 11 bases in between. This CDR3 contains 13 residues. Germline assignment: CDR1 SQVTM and CDR2 ANQGSEA. DNA for the CDR3: TGCAGCGTTGACCTAACAAGAGACACTGAAGCTTTCTTT. Translating gives CSVDLTRDTEAFF. Based on the CDR3 plus reference TRBV29-1 and TRBJ1-1, the full variable domain is SAVISQKPSRDICQRGTSLTIQCQVDSQVTMMFWYRQQPGQSLTLIATANQGSEATYESGFVIDKFPISRPNLTFSTLTVSNMSPEDSSIYLCSVDLTRDTEAFFGQGTRLTVV.